This T cell receptor beta chain was profiled in a study of blood T cells in healthy people across ages. Then a second PCR, running about 6 to 12 cycles, was carried out with a sample-barcoded 5' primer and a J-beta primer mix. TCRdb re-derived calls from the 5' RACE reads in MiXCR, one entry per CDR3 protein. The data show roughly 1,500,000 distinct CDR3 sequences, 35% to 45% seen once. The table lists this clonotype with a few counts. CDR3 length: 15 amino acids. With 6 bases clipped from V and 6 bases from J, the junction kept 12 bases outside the gene matches. The germline V gene has CDR1 SGHRS and CDR2 YFSETQ.

The receptor was isolated from a woman younger than 35 in good health. Sequenced material: blood. The J gene is TRBJ2-1, the V gene TRBV5-1; 7 bases agree with TRBD2. The DNA for the CDR3 is TGCGCCAGCACCACTAGCGATATCGCGATCAATGAGCAGTTCTTC. Translating gives CASTTSDIAINEQFF.